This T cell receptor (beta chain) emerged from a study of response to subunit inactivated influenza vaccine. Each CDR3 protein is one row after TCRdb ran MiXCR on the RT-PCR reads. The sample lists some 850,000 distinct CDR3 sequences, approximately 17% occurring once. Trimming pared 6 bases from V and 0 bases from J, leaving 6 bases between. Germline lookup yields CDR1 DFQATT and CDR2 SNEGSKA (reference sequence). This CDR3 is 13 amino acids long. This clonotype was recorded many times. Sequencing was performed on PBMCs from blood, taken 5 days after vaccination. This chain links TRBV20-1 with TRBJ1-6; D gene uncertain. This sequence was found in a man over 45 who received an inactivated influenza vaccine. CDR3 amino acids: CSARSSYNSPLHF. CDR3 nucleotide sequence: TGCAGTGCCCGGTCCTCCTATAATTCACCCCTCCACTTT.